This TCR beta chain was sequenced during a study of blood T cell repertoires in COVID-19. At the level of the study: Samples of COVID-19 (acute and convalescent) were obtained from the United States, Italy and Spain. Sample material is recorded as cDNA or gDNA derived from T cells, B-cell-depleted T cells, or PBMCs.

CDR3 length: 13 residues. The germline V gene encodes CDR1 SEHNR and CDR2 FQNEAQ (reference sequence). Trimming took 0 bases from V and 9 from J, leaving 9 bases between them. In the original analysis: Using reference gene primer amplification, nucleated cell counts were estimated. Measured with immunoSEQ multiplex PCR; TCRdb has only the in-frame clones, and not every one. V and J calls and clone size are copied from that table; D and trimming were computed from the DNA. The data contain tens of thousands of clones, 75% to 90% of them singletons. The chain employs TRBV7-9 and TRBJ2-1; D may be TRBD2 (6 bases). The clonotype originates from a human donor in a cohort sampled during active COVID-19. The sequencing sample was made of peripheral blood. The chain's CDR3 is CASSLAEGGEQFF. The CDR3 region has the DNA TGTGCCAGCAGCTTAGCGGAGGGCGGTGAGCAGTTCTTC.